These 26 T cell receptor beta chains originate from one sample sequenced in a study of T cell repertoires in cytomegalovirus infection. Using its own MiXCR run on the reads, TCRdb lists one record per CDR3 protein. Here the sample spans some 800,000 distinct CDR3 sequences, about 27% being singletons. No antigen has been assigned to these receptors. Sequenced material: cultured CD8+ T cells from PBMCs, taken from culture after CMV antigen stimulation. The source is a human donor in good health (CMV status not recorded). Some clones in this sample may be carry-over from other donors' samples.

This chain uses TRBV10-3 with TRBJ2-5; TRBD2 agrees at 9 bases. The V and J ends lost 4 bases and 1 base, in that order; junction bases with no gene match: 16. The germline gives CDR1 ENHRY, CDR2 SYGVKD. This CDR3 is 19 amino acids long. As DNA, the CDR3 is TGTGCCATCAGTGGGGACTTCCCGGGACTAGCTATCAGCCAAGAGACCCAGTACTTC. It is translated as CAISGDFPGLAISQETQYF.

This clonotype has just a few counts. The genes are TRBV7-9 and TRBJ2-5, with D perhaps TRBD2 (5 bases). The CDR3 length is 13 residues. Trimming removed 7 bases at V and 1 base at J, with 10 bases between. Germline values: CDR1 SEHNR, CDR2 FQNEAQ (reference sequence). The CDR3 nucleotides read TGTGCCAGCACCCCTAGCAGCCAAGAGACCCAGTACTTC. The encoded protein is CASTPSSQETQYF.

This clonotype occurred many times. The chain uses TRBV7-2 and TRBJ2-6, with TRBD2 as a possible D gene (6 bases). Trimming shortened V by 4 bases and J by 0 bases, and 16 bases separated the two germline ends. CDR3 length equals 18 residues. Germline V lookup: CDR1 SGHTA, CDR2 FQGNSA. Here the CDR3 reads CASSYPGLEISGANVLTF. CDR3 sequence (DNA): TGTGCCAGCAGCTACCCGGGACTCGAAATCTCTGGGGCCAACGTCCTGACTTTC.

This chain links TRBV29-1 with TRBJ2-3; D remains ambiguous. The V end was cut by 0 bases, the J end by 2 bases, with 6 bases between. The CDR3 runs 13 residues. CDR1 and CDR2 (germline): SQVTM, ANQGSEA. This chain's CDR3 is CSVEDRTTDTQYF. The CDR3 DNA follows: TGCAGCGTTGAAGATAGGACCACAGATACGCAGTATTTT.

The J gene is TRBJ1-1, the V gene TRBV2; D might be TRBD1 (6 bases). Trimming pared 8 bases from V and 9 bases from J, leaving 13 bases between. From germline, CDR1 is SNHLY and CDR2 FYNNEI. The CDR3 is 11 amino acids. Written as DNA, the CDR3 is TGTGCCAGCCCAGGGGTTGAGCAAGCTTTCTTT. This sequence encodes CASPGVEQAFF.

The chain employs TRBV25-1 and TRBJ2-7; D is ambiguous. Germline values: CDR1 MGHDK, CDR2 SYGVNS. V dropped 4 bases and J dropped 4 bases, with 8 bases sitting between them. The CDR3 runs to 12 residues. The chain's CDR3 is CASSVHSYEQYF. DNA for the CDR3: TGTGCCAGCAGTGTCCACTCTTACGAGCAGTACTTC.

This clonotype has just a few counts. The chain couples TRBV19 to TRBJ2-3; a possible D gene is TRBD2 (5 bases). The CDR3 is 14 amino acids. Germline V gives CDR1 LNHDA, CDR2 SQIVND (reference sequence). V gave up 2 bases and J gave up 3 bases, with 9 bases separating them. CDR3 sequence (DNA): TGTGCCAGTAGTATACTAGCCCTGACAGATACGCAGTATTTT. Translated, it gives CASSILALTDTQYF. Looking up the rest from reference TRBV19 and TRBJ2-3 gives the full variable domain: DGGITQSPKYLFRKEGQNVTLSCEQNLNHDAMYWYRQDPGQGLRLIYYSQIVNDFQKGDIAEGYSVSREKKESFPLTVTSAQKNPTAFYLCASSILALTDTQYFGPGTRLTVL.

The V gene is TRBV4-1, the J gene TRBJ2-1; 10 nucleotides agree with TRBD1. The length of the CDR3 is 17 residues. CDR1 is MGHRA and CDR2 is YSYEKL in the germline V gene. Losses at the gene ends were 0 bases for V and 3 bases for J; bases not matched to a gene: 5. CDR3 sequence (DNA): TGCGCCAGCAGCCAAGAACCAGGACAGGGGGTCTACAATGAGCAGTTCTTC. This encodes CASSQEPGQGVYNEQFF.

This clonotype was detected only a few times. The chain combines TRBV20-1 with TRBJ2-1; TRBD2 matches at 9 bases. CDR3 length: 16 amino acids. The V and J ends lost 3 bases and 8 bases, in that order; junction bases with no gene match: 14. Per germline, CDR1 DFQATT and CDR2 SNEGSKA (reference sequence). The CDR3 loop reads CSARSRLAVRGDEQFF. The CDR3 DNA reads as TGCAGTGCTAGGAGCCGACTAGCGGTCCGTGGGGATGAGCAGTTCTTC.

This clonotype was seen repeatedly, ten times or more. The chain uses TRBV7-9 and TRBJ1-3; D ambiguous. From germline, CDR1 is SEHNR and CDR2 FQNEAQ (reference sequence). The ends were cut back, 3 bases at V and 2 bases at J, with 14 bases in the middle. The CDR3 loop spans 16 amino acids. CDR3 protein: CASSFRRGITGNTIYF. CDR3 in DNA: TGTGCCAGCAGCTTTAGGAGAGGAATTACTGGAAACACCATATATTTT.

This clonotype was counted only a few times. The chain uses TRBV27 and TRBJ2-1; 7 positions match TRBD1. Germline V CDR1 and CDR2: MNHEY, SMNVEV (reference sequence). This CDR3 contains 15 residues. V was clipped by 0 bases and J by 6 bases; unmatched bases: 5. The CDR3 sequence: CASSLSGGYLNEQFF. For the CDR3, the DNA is TGTGCCAGCAGTTTATCAGGGGGCTATCTCAATGAGCAGTTCTTC.

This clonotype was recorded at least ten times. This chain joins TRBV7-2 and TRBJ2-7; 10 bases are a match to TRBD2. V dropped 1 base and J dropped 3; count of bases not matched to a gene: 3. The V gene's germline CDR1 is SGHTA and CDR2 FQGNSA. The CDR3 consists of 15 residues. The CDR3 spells CASSLGLAGVYEQYV. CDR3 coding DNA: TGTGCCAGCAGCTTAGGTCTAGCGGGGGTCTACGAGCAGTACGTC.

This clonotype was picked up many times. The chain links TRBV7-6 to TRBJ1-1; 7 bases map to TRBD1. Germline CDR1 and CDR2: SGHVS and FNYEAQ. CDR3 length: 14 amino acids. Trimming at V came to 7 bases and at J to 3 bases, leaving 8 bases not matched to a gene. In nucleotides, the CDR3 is TGTGCCAGCACCCAGGCCGGGACAGACACTGAAGCTTTCTTT. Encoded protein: CASTQAGTDTEAFF.

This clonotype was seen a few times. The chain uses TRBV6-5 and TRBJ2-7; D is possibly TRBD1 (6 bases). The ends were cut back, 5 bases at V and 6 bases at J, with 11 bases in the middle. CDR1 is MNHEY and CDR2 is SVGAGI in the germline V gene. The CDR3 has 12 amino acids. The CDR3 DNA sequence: TGTGCCAGCAGTAAGACAGGTCTCGAGCAGTACTTC. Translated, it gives CASSKTGLEQYF.

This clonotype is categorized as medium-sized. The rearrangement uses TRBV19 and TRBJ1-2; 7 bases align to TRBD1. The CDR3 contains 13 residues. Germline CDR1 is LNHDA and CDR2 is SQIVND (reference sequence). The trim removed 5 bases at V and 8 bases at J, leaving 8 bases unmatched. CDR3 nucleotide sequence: TGTGCCAGTAGTCCGCCGACAGGGACAGGCTACACCTTC. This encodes CASSPPTGTGYTF.

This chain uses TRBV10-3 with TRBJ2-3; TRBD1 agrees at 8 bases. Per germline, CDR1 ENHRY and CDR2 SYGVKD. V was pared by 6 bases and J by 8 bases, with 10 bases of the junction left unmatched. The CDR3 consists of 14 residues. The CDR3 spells CAIRDREEVFTQYF. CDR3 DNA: TGTGCCATCAGGGACAGGGAGGAGGTTTTTACGCAGTATTTT.

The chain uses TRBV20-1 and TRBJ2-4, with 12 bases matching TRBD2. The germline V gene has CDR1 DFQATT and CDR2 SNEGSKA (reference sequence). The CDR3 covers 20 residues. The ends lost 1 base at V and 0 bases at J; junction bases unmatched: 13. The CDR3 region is CSARVRLAGATSLAKNIQYF. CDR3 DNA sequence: TGCAGTGCTAGAGTCCGACTAGCGGGGGCGACCTCACTAGCCAAAAACATTCAGTACTTC.

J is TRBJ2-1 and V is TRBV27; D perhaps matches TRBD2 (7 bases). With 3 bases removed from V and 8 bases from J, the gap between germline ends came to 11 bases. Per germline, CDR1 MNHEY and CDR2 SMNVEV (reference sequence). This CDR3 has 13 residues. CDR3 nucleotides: TGTGCCAGCAGTTTTAAGGGGGGGGATGAGCAGTTCTTC. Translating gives CASSFKGGDEQFF.

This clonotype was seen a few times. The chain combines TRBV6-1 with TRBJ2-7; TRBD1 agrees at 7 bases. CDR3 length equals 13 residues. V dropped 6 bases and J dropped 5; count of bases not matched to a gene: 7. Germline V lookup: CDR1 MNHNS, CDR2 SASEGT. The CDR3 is CASSPGQADEQYF. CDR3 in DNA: TGTGCCAGCAGCCCCGGACAGGCGGACGAGCAGTACTTC.

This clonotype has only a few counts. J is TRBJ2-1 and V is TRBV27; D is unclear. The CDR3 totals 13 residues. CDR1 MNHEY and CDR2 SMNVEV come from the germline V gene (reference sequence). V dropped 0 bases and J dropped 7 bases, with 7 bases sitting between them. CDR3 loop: CASSLSRRNEQFF. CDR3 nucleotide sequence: TGTGCCAGCAGTTTATCAAGAAGGAATGAGCAGTTCTTC.

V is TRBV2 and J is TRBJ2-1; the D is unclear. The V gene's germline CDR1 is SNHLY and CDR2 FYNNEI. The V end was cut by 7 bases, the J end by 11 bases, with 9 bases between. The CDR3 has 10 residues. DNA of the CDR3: TGTGCCAGCACCGGACGAAAGCAGTTCTTC. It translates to CASTGRKQFF.

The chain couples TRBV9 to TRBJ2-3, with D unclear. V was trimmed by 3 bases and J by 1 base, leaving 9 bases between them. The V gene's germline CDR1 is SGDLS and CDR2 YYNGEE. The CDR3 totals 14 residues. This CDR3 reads CASSEAYGTDTQYF. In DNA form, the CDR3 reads TGTGCCAGCAGCGAGGCCTACGGCACAGATACGCAGTATTTT. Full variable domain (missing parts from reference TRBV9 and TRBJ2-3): DSGVTQTPKHLITATGQRVTLRCSPRSGDLSVYWYQQSLDQGLQFLIQYYNGEERAKGNILERFSAQQFPDLHSELNLSSLELGDSALYFCASSEAYGTDTQYFGPGTRLTVL.

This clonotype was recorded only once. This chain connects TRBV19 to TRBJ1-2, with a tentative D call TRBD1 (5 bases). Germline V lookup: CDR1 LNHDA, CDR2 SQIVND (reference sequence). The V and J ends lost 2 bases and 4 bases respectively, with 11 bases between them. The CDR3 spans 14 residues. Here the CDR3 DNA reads TGTGCCAGTAGTATATCCGGGGACGGCTATGGCTACACCTTC. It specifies CASSISGDGYGYTF.

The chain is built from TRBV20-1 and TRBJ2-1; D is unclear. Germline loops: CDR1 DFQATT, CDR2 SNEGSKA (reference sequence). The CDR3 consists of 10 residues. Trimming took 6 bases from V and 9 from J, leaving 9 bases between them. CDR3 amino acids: CSASQFEQFF. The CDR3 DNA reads TGCAGTGCGTCTCAGTTTGAGCAGTTCTTC.

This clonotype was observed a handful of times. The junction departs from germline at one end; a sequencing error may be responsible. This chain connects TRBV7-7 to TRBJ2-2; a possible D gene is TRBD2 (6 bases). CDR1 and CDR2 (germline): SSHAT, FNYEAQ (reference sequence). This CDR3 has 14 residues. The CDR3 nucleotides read TGTGCTAGCAGCTTGGGGGAGGACACCGGGGAGCTGTTTTTT. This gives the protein CASSLGEDTGELFF. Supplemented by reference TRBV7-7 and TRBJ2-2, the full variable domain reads GAGVSQSPRYKVTKRGQDVTLRCDPISSHATLYWYQQALGQGPEFLTYFNYEAQPDKSGLPSDRFSAERPEGSISTLTIQRTEQRDSAMYRCASSLGEDTGELFFGEGSRLTVL.

The CDR3 DNA reads TGTGCCAGCAGCCCACGTGGGGGGCCCCGGTCACCCCTCCACTTT. As protein: CASSPRGGPRSPLHF. This chain joins TRBV7-6 and TRBJ1-6; D might be TRBD1 (6 bases). CDR3 length equals 15 residues. Trimming removed 5 bases from V and 10 bases from J, with 18 bases in between. CDR1 is SGHVS and CDR2 is FNYEAQ in the germline V gene.